This T cell receptor beta chain was identified during a study of blood T cell repertoires in COVID-19. Study as a whole: Sample material is recorded as cDNA or gDNA derived from T cells, B-cell-depleted T cells, or PBMCs.

Profiled with immunoSEQ multiplex PCR; TCRdb holds only in-frame clones, not every one. This sample carries some 250,000 clones, roughly 87% of them seen once, and the ten largest clones take 6% to 9%. The material sequenced was peripheral blood. This sequence originates from a man in his fifties or sixties who had recovered from COVID-19.

The CDR3 DNA reads TGTGCCTGGAGTGTACCCAGGGGGCGTGCTGGGGCCAACGTCCTGACTTTC. Amino acids: CAWSVPRGRAGANVLTF. The J gene is TRBJ2-6, the V gene TRBV30; TRBD1 matches 8 bases. The V gene's germline CDR1 is GTSNPN and CDR2 SVGIG (reference sequence). Unmatched junction bases numbered 6, after V lost 0 bases and J lost 2 bases. The CDR3 spans 17 residues.